The TCR beta chain described here comes from a study of Graves' ophthalmopathy and Graves' hyperthyroidism. RNA transcripts served as template for amplifying TCR beta CDR3 sequences. HTBI primers served in a first-round RT-PCR, which a second-round multiplex PCR followed. TCRdb itself ran the multiplex PCR reads through MiXCR, one entry per CDR3 protein. Here the sample spans around 590,000 distinct CDR3 sequences, approximately 35% being singletons. About this clonotype: Relative to the germline gene, one junction end is altered; a read error may explain this.

Looked up from germline, CDR1 is SGDLS and CDR2 is YYNGEE. This CDR3 is 15 amino acids long. Sequences were obtained from peripheral blood or thyroid tissue (not recorded which). V gene TRBV9 combines with J gene TRBJ1-4; 8 positions match TRBD1. This clonotype originated in an adult man with Graves' hyperthyroidism. The CDR3 DNA sequence: TGTGCCAGCAACGTAGGGACAGGACCTAATGAAAAACTGTTTTTT. Its protein is CASNVGTGPNEKLFF.